What follows is one T cell receptor beta chain and its context. Distinct nucleotide sequences in the sample also encode this CDR3. This sample was included in a study of blood T cell repertoires in COVID-19. This table comes from immunoSEQ multiplex PCR, and its TCRdb copy is limited to in-frame clones, with some not included. The repertoire holds around 150,000 clones, approximately 80% seen once, with 16% in the top ten. This TCR was sampled from a man aged 50-60 years with acute or convalescent COVID-19. Sample: peripheral blood.

The CDR3 bases are TGCGCCAGTAACAGGGGCGGGACAGATACGCAGTATTTT. Translating it yields CASNRGGTDTQYF. V is TRBV5-1 and J is TRBJ2-3; 7 nucleotides line up with TRBD1. V shed 8 bases and J 3 bases; nucleotides not matched to a gene: 6. This CDR3 has 13 residues. Germline loops: CDR1 SGHRS, CDR2 YFSETQ.